The 29 T cell receptor beta chains given below trace back to one sample, sequenced in a study of technical replicates of blood from a handful of donors. TCRdb's copy holds only in-frame clones and misses some; the assay was immunoSEQ multiplex PCR. Of 95,000 to 100,000 clones detected, 96% appear once; the ten largest clones hold 0.2% to 0.25%. What was sequenced was T cells isolated from PBMCs. These receptors originate from a human donor in good health.

The gene calls are TRBV7-9 and TRBJ1-2; possibly TRBD1 for D (6 bases). V was cut by 7 bases and J by 4 bases, with 13 bases left in between. CDR3 length equals 13 residues. Germline V gene sequence: CDR1 SEHNR, CDR2 FQNEAQ (reference sequence). The DNA for the CDR3 is TGTGCCAGCACCGAGATGGGGGCCTATGGCTACACCTTC. Translating gives CASTEMGAYGYTF.

The V and J genes are TRBV4-1 and TRBJ1-2; 7 nucleotides align to TRBD1. This CDR3 spans 16 amino acids. Per the germline V gene, CDR1 is MGHRA and CDR2 is YSYEKL. V shed 1 base and J 1 base; nucleotides not matched to a gene: 6. The chain's CDR3 is CASSQAGQTVNYGYTF. CDR3 bases: TGCGCCAGCAGCCAAGCGGGACAGACAGTTAACTATGGCTACACCTTC.

This clone has just a few counts. The chain joins TRBV6-5 to TRBJ2-7; TRBD2 might be the D (6 bases). Trimming removed 0 bases at V and 2 bases at J, with 14 bases between. CDR3 length equals 16 residues. Germline lookup yields CDR1 MNHEY and CDR2 SVGAGI. In DNA form, the CDR3 reads TGTGCCAGCAGTTACTCCGTGCTCCGGGGGACCTACGAGCAGTACTTC. Translation gives CASSYSVLRGTYEQYF.

The V call is TRBV7-9, the J call TRBJ1-1; TRBD1 is a possible D gene (6 bases). CDR3 length: 14 amino acids. Germline-derived CDR1 and CDR2 are SEHNR and FQNEAQ (reference sequence). Between the trimmed V and J ends, which lost 6 bases and 3 bases, there was a span of 14 bases. The CDR3 nucleotides are TGTGCCAGCAGTAAGAAAACAGGGTACACTGAAGCTTTCTTT. It codes for CASSKKTGYTEAFF.

The CDR3 sequence: CSVDPGQGLTEAFF. CDR3 DNA: TGCAGCGTTGACCCGGGACAGGGGTTAACTGAAGCTTTCTTT. The chain couples TRBV29-1 to TRBJ1-1; 10 bases match TRBD1. Germline lookup yields CDR1 SQVTM and CDR2 ANQGSEA. J was trimmed by 5 bases and V by 3 bases; bases with no gene match: 6. The CDR3 covers 14 residues.

The chain carries TRBV4-1 and TRBJ2-3; no clear D. CDR3 size: 15 residues. Trimming took 0 bases from V and 0 from J, leaving 7 bases between them. CDR1 is MGHRA and CDR2 is YSYEKL in the germline V gene. The CDR3 nucleotides read TGCGCCAGCAGCCAAGATGGCCCTAGCACAGATACGCAGTATTTT. It translates to CASSQDGPSTDTQYF.

The V and J genes are TRBV27 and TRBJ1-2, with 9 positions matching TRBD1. Germline V gene lookup returns CDR1 MNHEY and CDR2 SMNVEV (reference sequence). Trimming removed 2 bases from V and 1 base from J; junction bases left unmatched: 2. This CDR3 is built from 15 residues. The CDR3 DNA is TGTGCCAGCAGTTTAGAGACAGGGGGTAACTATGGCTACACCTTC. Protein sequence: CASSLETGGNYGYTF.

Note on this clone: Mismatch with germline at one junction end may stem from a read error. V usage is TRBV6-1 and J usage is TRBJ1-2, with 8 bases that match TRBD1. The CDR3 runs 11 residues. From germline, CDR1 is MNHNS and CDR2 SASEGT. For the CDR3, the DNA is TGTGCCAGCAGTGAATTGGGACAGGATCCATTC. This gives the protein CASSELGQDPF.

This clone is a singleton in its sample. The CDR3 DNA is TGTGCCAGCAGTACGGGGGGGGGCACAGATACGCAGTATTTT. This encodes CASSTGGGTDTQYF. This chain links TRBV9 with TRBJ2-3; TRBD2 matches 8 bases. The CDR3 spans 14 residues. With 5 bases clipped from V and 1 base from J, the junction kept 3 bases outside the gene matches. Looked up from germline, CDR1 is SGDLS and CDR2 is YYNGEE.

The chain combines TRBV6-5 with TRBJ1-2, with D hard to call. CDR3 length: 15 residues. Germline V CDR1 and CDR2: MNHEY, SVGAGI. V shed 6 bases and J shed 8 bases, with 22 bases lying between them. The CDR3 loop reads CASSIDLDMLDGYTF. CDR3 sequence (DNA): TGTGCCAGCAGCATTGACCTCGACATGCTCGACGGCTACACCTTC.

This chain uses TRBV19 with TRBJ1-5; TRBD1 might be the D (6 bases). This CDR3 has 14 residues. The germline V gene encodes CDR1 LNHDA and CDR2 SQIVND (reference sequence). Deletions cut 5 bases from V and 2 bases from J, with 10 bases between. CDR3 in DNA: TGTGCCAGTAGTTCAGGGGAAGGCAATCAGCCCCAGCATTTT. It encodes CASSSGEGNQPQHF.

The CDR3, as DNA: TGTGCCTGGGGAAGTGGGTCCGGGTGGACTGAAGCTTTCTTT. This translates into CAWGSGSGWTEAFF. The chain employs TRBV30 and TRBJ1-1, with no clear D. Germline values: CDR1 GTSNPN, CDR2 SVGIG (reference sequence). The length of the CDR3 is 14 residues. Trimming stripped 5 bases from V and 5 bases from J, with 18 bases between.

This sequence joins TRBV2 and TRBJ2-2; D perhaps matches TRBD2 (6 bases). The CDR3 runs 15 residues. Per germline, CDR1 SNHLY and CDR2 FYNNEI. Trimming removed 4 bases from V and 3 bases from J, with 12 bases in between. In DNA, the CDR3 is TGTGCCAGCAGTGCCACTAGCAAGCACACCGGGGAGCTGTTTTTT. Translating gives CASSATSKHTGELFF.

V and J are TRBV19 and TRBJ2-6; TRBD1 aligns across 9 bases. Germline V gene lookup returns CDR1 LNHDA and CDR2 SQIVND (reference sequence). V was pared by 2 bases and J by 0 bases, with 8 bases of the junction left unmatched. The CDR3 is 19 amino acids. The CDR3 bases are TGTGCCAGTAGTATATCCCGGGACAGGGATTTCTCTGGGGCCAACGTCCTGACTTTC. Translation gives CASSISRDRDFSGANVLTF.

The rearrangement uses TRBV27 and TRBJ2-1; D unresolved. CDR1 is MNHEY, CDR2 SMNVEV, per germline (reference sequence). This CDR3 is 14 amino acids long. The V and J ends lost 7 bases and 8 bases respectively, with 18 bases between them. CDR3 in DNA: TGTGCCAGCACATCCCCCTTAGAGGCCCATGAGCAGTTCTTC. Its translation is CASTSPLEAHEQFF.

The rearrangement joins TRBV6-5 to TRBJ2-2; D remains unclear. Germline CDR1 is MNHEY and CDR2 is SVGAGI. The V and J ends lost 0 bases and 7 bases respectively, with 12 bases between them. The CDR3 extends over 15 amino acids. The CDR3 region is CASSYSSIGGGELFF. In nucleotides, the CDR3 is TGTGCCAGCAGTTACTCGTCAATAGGCGGCGGGGAGCTGTTTTTT.

The genes are TRBV5-1 and TRBJ2-3, with TRBD2 matching 14 bases. CDR1 SGHRS and CDR2 YFSETQ come from the germline V gene. There are 18 residues in the CDR3. The V segment lost 3 bases and the J segment 9 bases; nucleotides outside the gene matches: 15. The CDR3 nucleotides read TGCGCCAGCAGCTCTGGGACAGGGGGACTAGCGGGAGTAGGAACGCAGTATTTT. Translated: CASSSGTGGLAGVGTQYF.

V gene TRBV7-7 combines with J gene TRBJ2-7; D ambiguous. Trimming left V 8 bases short and J 6 bases short, with 17 bases between. Germline V CDR1 and CDR2: SSHAT, FNYEAQ (reference sequence). The length of the CDR3 is 13 residues. The CDR3 spells CASGHLNGGEQYF. CDR3 bases: TGTGCCAGCGGCCACCTCAACGGCGGCGAGCAGTACTTC.

The V call is TRBV28, the J call TRBJ1-2; 7 bases align to TRBD1. The CDR3 has 15 residues. Germline V lookup: CDR1 MDHEN, CDR2 SYDVKM. Unmatched junction bases numbered 5, after V lost 4 bases and J lost 0 bases. The CDR3 DNA is TGTGCCAGCAGTTCCGGACAGGCAGCTAACTATGGCTACACCTTC. This translates into CASSSGQAANYGYTF.

V is TRBV6-1 and J is TRBJ2-7, with a weak D call TRBD1 (5 bases). V was clipped by 2 bases and J by 6 bases, with 17 bases between them. The CDR3 totals 15 residues. Per germline, CDR1 MNHNS and CDR2 SASEGT. The CDR3 loop is CASSEWGGSRREQYF. The CDR3 nucleotides are TGTGCCAGCAGTGAATGGGGCGGCTCGAGGCGCGAGCAGTACTTC.

The chain is built from TRBV30 and TRBJ2-7; 7 positions match TRBD1. Losses at the gene ends were 5 bases for V and 0 bases for J; bases not matched to a gene: 4. This CDR3 spans 13 amino acids. CDR1 is GTSNPN, CDR2 SVGIG, per germline (reference sequence). In nucleotides, the CDR3 is TGTGCCTGGTCCCAGGGGGTCTCCTACGAGCAGTACTTC. Amino acids: CAWSQGVSYEQYF.

The chain links TRBV30 to TRBJ1-5, with D maybe TRBD1 (6 bases). V lost 1 base, J lost 7 bases, and 14 bases lay in between. This CDR3 contains 14 residues. Germline V gene data show CDR1 as GTSNPN and CDR2 as SVGIG (reference sequence). This CDR3 reads CAWSGFEGGQPQHF. The CDR3 DNA is TGTGCCTGGAGTGGCTTCGAAGGGGGACAGCCCCAGCATTTT.

The genes are TRBV27 and TRBJ1-1; D gene ambiguous. V lost 2 bases and J lost 1, with 8 bases in between. The germline gives CDR1 MNHEY, CDR2 SMNVEV (reference sequence). The CDR3 loop spans 14 amino acids. CDR3: CASSLESGNTEAFF. The CDR3 DNA reads TGTGCCAGCAGTTTAGAGTCGGGGAACACTGAAGCTTTCTTT.

This clone appeared once. The chain recombines TRBV18 with TRBJ2-7; possibly TRBD2 for D (6 bases). V lost 1 base and J lost 1, with 14 bases in between. The CDR3 extends over 16 amino acids. Germline loops: CDR1 KGHSH, CDR2 LQKENI. The CDR3 region has the DNA TGTGCCAGCTCACCACAGTCGGGGGAAGGTTCCTACGAGCAGTACTTC. Translating it yields CASSPQSGEGSYEQYF. The variable domain in full, completed from reference TRBV18 and TRBJ2-7, reads NAGVMQNPRHLVRRRGQEARLRCSPMKGHSHVYWYRQLPEEGLKFMVYLQKENIIDESGMPKERFSAEFPKEGPSILRIQQVVRGDSAAYFCASSPQSGEGSYEQYFGPGTRLTVT.

This chain connects TRBV9 to TRBJ1-1, with D possibly being TRBD1 (5 bases). There are 18 residues in the CDR3. V was shortened by 3 bases and J by 1 base, with 22 bases between the two germline ends. Germline CDR1 is SGDLS and CDR2 is YYNGEE. CDR3 nucleotide sequence: TGTGCCAGCAGCGGGGCCCCCGTGGCAGGGCCCCCGAACACTGAAGCTTTCTTT. Translation gives CASSGAPVAGPPNTEAFF.

J is TRBJ2-3 and V is TRBV15; unclear D gene. Germline V gives CDR1 LNHNV, CDR2 YYDKDF (reference sequence). The length of the CDR3 is 14 residues. V was shortened by 4 bases and J by 4 bases, with 12 bases between the two germline ends. As DNA, the CDR3 is TGTGCCACCAGCATACTATCTGAGGCAGATACGCAGTATTTT. Encoded protein: CATSILSEADTQYF.

The rearrangement uses TRBV4-1 and TRBJ1-5; TRBD1 is a possible D gene (6 bases). CDR1 is MGHRA, CDR2 YSYEKL, per germline. This CDR3 spans 16 amino acids. The ends were cut back, 1 base at V and 1 base at J, with 11 bases in the middle. The CDR3 bases are TGCGCCAGCAGCCAAGGTGGACAGTTGAGCAATCAGCCCCAGCATTTT. It yields the protein CASSQGGQLSNQPQHF.

As DNA, the CDR3 is TGCGCCAGCAGCCAAGACTACTTAGTCAATGAAAAACTGTTTTTT. It yields the protein CASSQDYLVNEKLFF. J is TRBJ1-4 and V is TRBV4-1; D not resolved. The ends were cut back, 0 bases at V and 5 bases at J, with 10 bases in the middle. Per germline, CDR1 MGHRA and CDR2 YSYEKL. The CDR3 has 15 residues.

The chain joins TRBV5-4 to TRBJ1-1; D gene uncertain. Germline V gives CDR1 SGHNT, CDR2 YYREEE (reference sequence). The CDR3 loop spans 15 amino acids. Trimming took 1 base from V and 6 from J, leaving 16 bases between them. Here the CDR3 reads CASSLKNSGPSEAFF. CDR3 nucleotide sequence: TGTGCCAGCAGCTTGAAAAATAGTGGGCCCTCTGAAGCTTTCTTT.